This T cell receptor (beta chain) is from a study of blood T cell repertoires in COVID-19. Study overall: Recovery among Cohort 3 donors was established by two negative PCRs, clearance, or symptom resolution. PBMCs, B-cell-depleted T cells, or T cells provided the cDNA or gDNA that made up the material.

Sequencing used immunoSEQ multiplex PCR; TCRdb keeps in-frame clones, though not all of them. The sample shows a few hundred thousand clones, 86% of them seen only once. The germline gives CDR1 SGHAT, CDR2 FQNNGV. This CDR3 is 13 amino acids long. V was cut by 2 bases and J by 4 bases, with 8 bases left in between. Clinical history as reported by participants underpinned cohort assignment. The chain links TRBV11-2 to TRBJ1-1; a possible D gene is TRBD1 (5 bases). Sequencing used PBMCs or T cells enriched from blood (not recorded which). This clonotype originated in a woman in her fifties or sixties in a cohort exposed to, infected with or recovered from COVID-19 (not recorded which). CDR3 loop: CASSLWGLTEAFF. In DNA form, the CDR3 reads TGTGCCAGCAGCTTATGGGGCCTCACTGAAGCTTTCTTT.